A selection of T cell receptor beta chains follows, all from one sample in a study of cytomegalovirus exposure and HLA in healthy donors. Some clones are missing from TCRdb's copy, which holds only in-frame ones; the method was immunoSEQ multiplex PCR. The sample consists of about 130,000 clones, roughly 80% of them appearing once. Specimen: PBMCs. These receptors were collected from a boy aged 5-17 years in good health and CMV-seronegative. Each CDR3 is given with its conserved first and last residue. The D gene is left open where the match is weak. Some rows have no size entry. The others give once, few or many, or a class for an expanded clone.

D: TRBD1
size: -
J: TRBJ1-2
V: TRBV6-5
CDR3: CASSWRSGGADYGYTF
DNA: TGTGCCAGCAGTTGGAGGTCAGGGGGCGCAGACTATGGCTACACCTTC

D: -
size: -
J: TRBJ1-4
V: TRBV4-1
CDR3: CASRSAGRSEKLFF
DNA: TGCGCCAGCCGCTCAGCAGGGCGGTCGGAAAAACTGTTTTTT

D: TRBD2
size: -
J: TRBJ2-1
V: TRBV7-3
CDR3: CASSRLAGDYEQFF
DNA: TGTGCCAGCAGCCGACTAGCGGGAGACTATGAGCAGTTCTTC

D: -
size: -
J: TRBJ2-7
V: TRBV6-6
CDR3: CASSYPGGGSYEQYF
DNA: TGTGCCAGCAGTTACCCCGGGGGAGGCTCCTACGAGCAGTACTTC

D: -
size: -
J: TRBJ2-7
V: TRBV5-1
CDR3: CASSPPRATTYEQYF
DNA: TGCGCCAGCAGCCCGCCGAGGGCCACTACCTACGAGCAGTACTTC

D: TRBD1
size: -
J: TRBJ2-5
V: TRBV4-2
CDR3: CASSQETQGAMETQYF
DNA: TGTGCCAGCAGCCAGGAAACGCAGGGGGCGATGGAGACCCAGTACTTC

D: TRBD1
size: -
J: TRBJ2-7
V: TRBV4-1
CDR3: CASSPGQSYEQYF
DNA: TGCGCCAGCAGCCCGGGACAGTCTTACGAGCAGTACTTC

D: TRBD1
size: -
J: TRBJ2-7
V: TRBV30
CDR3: CACDRAYEQYF
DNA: TGTGCCTGTGACAGGGCTTACGAGCAGTACTTC

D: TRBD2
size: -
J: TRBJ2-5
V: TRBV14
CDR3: CASSQDGAGGTSADKETQYF
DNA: TGTGCCAGCAGCCAAGATGGGGCCGGTGGGACTAGCGCAGATAAAGAGACCCAGTACTTC

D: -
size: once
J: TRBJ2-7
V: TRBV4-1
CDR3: CASSQDVRDEQYF
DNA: TGCGCCAGCAGCCAAGATGTCAGGGACGAGCAGTACTTC

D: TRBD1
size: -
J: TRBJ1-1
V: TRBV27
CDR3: CASSRTTGGTNTEAFF
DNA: TGTGCCAGCAGTAGAACTACAGGGGGGACGAACACTGAAGCTTTCTTT

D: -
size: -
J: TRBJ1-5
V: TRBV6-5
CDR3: CASNPTANNQPQHF
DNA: TGTGCCAGCAACCCGACAGCAAATAATCAGCCCCAGCATTTT

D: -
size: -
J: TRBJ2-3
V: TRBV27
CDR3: CASQGSTDTQYF
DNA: TGTGCCAGCCAGGGATCAACAGATACGCAGTATTTT

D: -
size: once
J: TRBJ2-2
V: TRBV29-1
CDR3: CSVGVGEASGVGELFF
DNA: TGCAGCGTTGGGGTGGGAGAGGCTTCAGGGGTCGGGGAGCTGTTTTTT

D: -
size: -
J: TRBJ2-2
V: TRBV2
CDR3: CASRGGGTGELFF
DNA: TGTGCCAGCAGGGGAGGAGGCACCGGGGAGCTGTTTTTT

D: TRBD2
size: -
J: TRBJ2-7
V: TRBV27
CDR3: CASSLLGLAGGSYEQYF
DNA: TGTGCCAGCAGTTTATTGGGACTAGCGGGAGGGTCCTACGAGCAGTACTTC

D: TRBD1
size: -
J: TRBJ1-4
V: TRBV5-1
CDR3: CASSLPGQGTNEKLFF
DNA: TGCGCCAGCAGCTTGCCCGGACAGGGAACTAATGAAAAACTGTTTTTT

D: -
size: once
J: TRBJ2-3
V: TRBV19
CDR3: CASTRTSTDTQYF
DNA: TGTGCCAGTACGCGGACTAGCACAGATACGCAGTATTTT

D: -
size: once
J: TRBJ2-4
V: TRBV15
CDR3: CATSGAKNIQYF
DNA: TGTGCCACCAGTGGCGCCAAAAACATTCAGTACTTC